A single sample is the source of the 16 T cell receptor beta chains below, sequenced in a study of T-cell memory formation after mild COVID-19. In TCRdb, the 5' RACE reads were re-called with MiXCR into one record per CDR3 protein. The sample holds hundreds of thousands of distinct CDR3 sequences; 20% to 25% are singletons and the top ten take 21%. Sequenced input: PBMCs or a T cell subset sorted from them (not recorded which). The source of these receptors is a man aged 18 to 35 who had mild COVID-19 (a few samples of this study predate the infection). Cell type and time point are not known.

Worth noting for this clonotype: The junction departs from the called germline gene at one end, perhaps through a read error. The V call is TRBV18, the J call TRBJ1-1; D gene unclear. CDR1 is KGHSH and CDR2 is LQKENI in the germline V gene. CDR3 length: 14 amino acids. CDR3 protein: CASSPAPSNTEDFF. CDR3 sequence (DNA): TGTGCCAGCTCACCCGCTCCCTCGAACACTGAAGATTTCTTT.

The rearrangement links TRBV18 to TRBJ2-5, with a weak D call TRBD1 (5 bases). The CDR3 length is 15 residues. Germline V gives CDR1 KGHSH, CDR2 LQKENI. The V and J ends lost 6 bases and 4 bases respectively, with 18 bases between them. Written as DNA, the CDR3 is TGTGCCAGCTCCGAAAATTCAGGGATGGGAGAGACCCAGTACTTC. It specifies CASSENSGMGETQYF. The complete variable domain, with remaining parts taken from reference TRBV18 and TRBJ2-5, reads NAGVMQNPRHLVRRRGQEARLRCSPMKGHSHVYWYRQLPEEGLKFMVYLQKENIIDESGMPKERFSAEFPKEGPSILRIQQVVRGDSAAYFCASSENSGMGETQYFGPGTRLLVL.

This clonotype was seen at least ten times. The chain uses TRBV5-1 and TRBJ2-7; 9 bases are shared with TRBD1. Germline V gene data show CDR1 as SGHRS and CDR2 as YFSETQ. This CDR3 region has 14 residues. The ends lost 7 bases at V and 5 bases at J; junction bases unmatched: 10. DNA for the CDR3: TGCGCCAGCTCCCGCCGGGACAGGGCCCACGAGCAGTACTTC. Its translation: CASSRRDRAHEQYF.

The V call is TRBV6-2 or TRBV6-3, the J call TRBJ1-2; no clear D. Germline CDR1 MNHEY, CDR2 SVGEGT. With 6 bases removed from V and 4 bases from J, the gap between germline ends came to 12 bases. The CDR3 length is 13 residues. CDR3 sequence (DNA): TGTGCCAGCAGACACGGTTTTCCCTATGGCTACACCTTC. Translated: CASRHGFPYGYTF.

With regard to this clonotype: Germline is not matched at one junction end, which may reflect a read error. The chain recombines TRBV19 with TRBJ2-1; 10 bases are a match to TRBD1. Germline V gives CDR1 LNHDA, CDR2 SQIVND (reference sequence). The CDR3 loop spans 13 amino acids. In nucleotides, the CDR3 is TGTGCTAGTAGTCCCCGGGACAGGGGAGTGCAGTTCTTC. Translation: CASSPRDRGVQFF.

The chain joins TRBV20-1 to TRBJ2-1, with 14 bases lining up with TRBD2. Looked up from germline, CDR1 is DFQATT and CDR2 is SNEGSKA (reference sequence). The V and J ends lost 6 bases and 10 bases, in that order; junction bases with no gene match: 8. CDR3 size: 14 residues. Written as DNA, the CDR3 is TGCAGTGCAAAGACTAGCGGGGGGGCAGGGGAGCAGTTCTTC. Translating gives CSAKTSGGAGEQFF.

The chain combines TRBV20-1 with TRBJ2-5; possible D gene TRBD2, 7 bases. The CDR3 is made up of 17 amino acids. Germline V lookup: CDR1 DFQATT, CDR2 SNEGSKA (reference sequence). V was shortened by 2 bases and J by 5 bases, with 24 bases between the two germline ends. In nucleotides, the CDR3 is TGCAGTGCTAGAAAACCCATTTTACGTGGGGGGGGCGAGACCCAGTACTTC. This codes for CSARKPILRGGGETQYF.

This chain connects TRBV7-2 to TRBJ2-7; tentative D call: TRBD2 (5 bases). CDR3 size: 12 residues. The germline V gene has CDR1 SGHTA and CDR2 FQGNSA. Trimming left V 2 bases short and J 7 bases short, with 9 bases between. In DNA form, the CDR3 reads TGTGCCAGCAGCTTATCATCGGGGGAGCAGTACGTC. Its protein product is CASSLSSGEQYV.

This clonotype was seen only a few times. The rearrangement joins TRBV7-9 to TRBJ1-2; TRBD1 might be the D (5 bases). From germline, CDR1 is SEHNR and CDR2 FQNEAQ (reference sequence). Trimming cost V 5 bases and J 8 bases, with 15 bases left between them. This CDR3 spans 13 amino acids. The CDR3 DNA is TGTGCCAGCAGCCAGGCGGGGGGATACGGCTACACCTTC. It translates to CASSQAGGYGYTF.

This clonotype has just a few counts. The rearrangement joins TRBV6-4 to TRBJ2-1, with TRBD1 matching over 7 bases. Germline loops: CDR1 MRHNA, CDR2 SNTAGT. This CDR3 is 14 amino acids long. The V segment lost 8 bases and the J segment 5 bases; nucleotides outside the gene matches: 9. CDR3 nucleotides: TGTGCCAGCGCTGCCGGGACAGCCAACAATGAGCAGTTCTTC. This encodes CASAAGTANNEQFF.

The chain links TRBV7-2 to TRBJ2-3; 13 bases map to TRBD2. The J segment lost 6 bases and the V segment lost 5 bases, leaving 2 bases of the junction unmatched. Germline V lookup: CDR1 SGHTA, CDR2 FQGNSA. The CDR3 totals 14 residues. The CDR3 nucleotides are TGTGCCAGCAGCAAGACTAGCGGGGGGGATACGCAGTATTTT. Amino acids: CASSKTSGGDTQYF.

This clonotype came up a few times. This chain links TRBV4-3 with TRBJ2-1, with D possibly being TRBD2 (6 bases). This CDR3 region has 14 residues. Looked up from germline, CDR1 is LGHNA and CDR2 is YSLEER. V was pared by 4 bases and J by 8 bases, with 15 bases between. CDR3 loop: CASSPRRLAYEQFF. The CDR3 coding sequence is TGCGCCAGCAGCCCACGCCGGCTAGCGTATGAGCAGTTCTTC.

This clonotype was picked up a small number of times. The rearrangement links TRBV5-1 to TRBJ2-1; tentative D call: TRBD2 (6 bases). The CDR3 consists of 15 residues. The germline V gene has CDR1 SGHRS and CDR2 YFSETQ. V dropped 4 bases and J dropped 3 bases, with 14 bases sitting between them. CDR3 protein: CASSSGPRVYNEQFF. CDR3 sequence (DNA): TGCGCCAGCAGCAGCGGGCCAAGGGTCTACAATGAGCAGTTCTTC.

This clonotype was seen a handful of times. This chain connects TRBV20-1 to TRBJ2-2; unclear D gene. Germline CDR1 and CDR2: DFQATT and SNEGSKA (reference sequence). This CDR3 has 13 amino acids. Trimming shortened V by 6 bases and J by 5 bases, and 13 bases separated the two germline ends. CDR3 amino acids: CSALQGTTGELFF. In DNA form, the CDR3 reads TGCAGTGCCCTCCAAGGCACGACCGGGGAGCTGTTTTTT.

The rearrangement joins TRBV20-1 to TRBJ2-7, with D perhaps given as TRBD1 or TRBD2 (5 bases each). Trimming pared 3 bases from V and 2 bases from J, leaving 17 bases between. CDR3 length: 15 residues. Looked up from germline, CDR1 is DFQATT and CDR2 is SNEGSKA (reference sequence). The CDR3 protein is CSASLPRDGPYEQYF. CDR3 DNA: TGCAGTGCTAGCCTCCCCCGGGACGGACCCTACGAGCAGTACTTC.

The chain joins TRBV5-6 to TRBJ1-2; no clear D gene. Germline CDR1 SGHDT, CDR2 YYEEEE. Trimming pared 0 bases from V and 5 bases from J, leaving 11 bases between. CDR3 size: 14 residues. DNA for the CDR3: TGTGCCAGCAGCTTGGCCCCGACGGGATATGGCTACACCTTC. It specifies CASSLAPTGYGYTF. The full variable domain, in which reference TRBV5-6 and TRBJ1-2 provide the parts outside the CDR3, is DAGVTQSPTHLIKTRGQQVTLRCSPKSGHDTVSWYQQALGQGPQFIFQYYEEEERQRGNFPDRFSGHQFPNYSSELNVNALLLGDSALYLCASSLAPTGYGYTFGSGTRLTVV.